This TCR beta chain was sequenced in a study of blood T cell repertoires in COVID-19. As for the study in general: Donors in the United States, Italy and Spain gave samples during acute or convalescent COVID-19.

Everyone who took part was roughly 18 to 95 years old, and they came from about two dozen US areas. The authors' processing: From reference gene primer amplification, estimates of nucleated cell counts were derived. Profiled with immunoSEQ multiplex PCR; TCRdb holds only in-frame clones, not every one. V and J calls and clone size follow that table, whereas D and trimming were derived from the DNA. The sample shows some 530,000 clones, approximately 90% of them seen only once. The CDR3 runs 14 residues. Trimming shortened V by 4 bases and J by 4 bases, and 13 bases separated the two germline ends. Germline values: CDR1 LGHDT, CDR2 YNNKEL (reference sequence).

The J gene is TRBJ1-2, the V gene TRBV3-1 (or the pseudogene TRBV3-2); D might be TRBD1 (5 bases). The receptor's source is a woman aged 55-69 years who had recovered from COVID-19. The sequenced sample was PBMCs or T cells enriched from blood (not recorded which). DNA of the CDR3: TGTGCCAGCAGCCTGGGGGTGGGGGGCTATGGCTACACCTTC. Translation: CASSLGVGGYGYTF.